This TCR beta chain was recovered during a study of T cell repertoires in cytomegalovirus infection. V was shortened by 5 bases and J by 7 bases, with 11 bases between the two germline ends. The CDR3 has 13 amino acids. CDR1 and CDR2 (germline): SEHNR, FQNEAQ (reference sequence). Note on this clonotype: Antigen: not known.

General study findings and limits: HLA-C-restricted CMV clonotypes gave the most frequent clonotype in two of eight donors.

TCRdb passed the reads through MiXCR, listing each CDR3 protein once. The data hold about 150,000 distinct CDR3 sequences, with around a quarter observed a single time. Material: PBMCs. V and J are TRBV7-9 and TRBJ1-4; possible D gene TRBD1, 5 bases. The receptor was derived from a human donor in good health (CMV status not recorded). Some clones in this sample may be carry-over from other donors' samples. The chain's CDR3 is CASSAQGREKLFF. Here the CDR3 DNA reads TGTGCCAGCAGCGCCCAGGGTCGTGAAAAACTGTTTTTT.